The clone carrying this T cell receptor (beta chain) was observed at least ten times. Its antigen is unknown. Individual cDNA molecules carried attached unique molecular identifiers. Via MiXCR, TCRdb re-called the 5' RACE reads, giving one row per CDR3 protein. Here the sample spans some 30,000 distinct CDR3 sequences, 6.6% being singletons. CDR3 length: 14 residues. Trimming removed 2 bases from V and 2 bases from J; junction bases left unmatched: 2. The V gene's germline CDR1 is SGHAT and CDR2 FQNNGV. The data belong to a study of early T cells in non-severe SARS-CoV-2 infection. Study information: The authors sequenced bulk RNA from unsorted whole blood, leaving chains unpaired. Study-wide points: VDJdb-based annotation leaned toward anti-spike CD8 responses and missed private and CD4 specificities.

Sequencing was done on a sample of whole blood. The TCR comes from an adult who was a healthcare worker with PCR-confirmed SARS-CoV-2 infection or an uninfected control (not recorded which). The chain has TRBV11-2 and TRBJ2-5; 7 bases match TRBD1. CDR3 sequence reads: CASSLRQGQETQYF. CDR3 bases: TGTGCCAGCAGCTTAAGACAGGGACAAGAGACCCAGTACTTC.